Included here is one T cell receptor beta chain sequence, with context. Its specificity is not known. The data derive from a study of shared clonotypes between healthy human individuals. Study summary: Each donor's CD4 naive and CD4 memory cells filled three plates apiece, CD8 naive two, and CD8 memory one. Study-level points and caveats: The study found about 5% of naive CD4 clonotypes shared across four donors. Few donors limited the genetic and exposure-history diversity represented. Researchers sampled blood only, noting tissue repertoires likely differ.

The repertoire was sequenced with immunoSEQ multiplex PCR; TCRdb's copy has only in-frame clones and lacks some. The sample lists a few million clones, more than 80% seen once, with over 0.12% in the top ten. Sequencing was performed on naive CD4+ T cells sorted from blood. The sample's subset: CD45RA+ positively selected. The clonotype comes from a man aged 18 to 30 in good health.

The CDR3 loop is CASSVRRDTEAFF. CDR3 nucleotide sequence: TGCGCCAGCAGTGTAAGGAGGGACACTGAAGCTTTCTTT. This sequence joins TRBV10-1 and TRBJ1-1, with no clear D. Trimming removed 4 bases at V and 3 bases at J, with 9 bases between. CDR1 is WNHNN and CDR2 is SYGVQD in the germline V gene (reference sequence). This CDR3 comprises 13 residues.